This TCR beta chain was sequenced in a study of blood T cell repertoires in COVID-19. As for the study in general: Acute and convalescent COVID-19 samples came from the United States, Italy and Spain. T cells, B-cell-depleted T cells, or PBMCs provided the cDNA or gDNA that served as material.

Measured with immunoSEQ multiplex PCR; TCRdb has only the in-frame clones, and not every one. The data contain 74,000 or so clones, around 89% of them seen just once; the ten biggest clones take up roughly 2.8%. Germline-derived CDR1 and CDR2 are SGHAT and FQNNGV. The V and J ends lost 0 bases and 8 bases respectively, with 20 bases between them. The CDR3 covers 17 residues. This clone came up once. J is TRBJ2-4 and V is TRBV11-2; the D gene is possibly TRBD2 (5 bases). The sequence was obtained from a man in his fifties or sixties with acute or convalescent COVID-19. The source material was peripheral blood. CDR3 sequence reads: CASSLDTVSAGADIQYF. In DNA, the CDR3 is TGTGCCAGCAGCTTAGATACCGTCTCTGCGGGCGCGGACATTCAGTACTTC.